This T cell receptor (beta chain) was identified in a study of regulatory T cells in long-lasting Graves disease. This clonotype was recorded a few times. Time point of the sample: newly diagnosed GD, antithyroid drugs for less than 3 months. PBMC RNA was the source of the TCR library. Library construction for TCR beta used iRepertoire HTBI primers and Arm-PCR of CDR3 regions. MiXCR, applied by TCRdb to the multiplex PCR reads, yields one record per CDR3 protein. The sample has about 620,000 distinct CDR3 sequences, around 15% seen once. Germline-derived CDR1 and CDR2 are GTSNPN and SVGIG (reference sequence). CDR3 length equals 11 residues. V lost 3 bases and J 7 bases, leaving 9 bases between the germline ends. These records were also assigned to another study, of T cells in Graves' hyperthyroidism and ophthalmopathy. That paper states: Carried out on the TCR CDR3, a first-round RT-PCR used the HTBI primer set. The model anticipated ophthalmopathy a median around six months pre-onset.

The sequences come from peripheral blood mononuclear cells (PBMCs), collected at new diagnosis, from a patient treated with antithyroid drugs. The rearrangement links TRBV30 to TRBJ1-2, with D unresolved. The clonotype comes from a woman in her thirties with Graves disease. CDR3 in DNA: TGTGCCTGGAGGCCCCTAGCTGGCTACACCTTC. It specifies CAWRPLAGYTF.